Below are 32 T cell receptor beta chains sequenced from a single sample in a study of vaccination effects on CD4 cells after COVID-19. Assay used: immunoSEQ multiplex PCR; TCRdb lists only in-frame clones, some missing. Of approximately 47,000 clones detected, around 76% appear once; the ten largest clones hold approximately 10%. What these receptors recognize is not known. The culture ran for 10 days before CD4+ T cells were isolated. This specimen was CD4+ T cells from PBMCs cultured without peptide, taken before COVID-19 vaccination. The origin of the receptors is a human donor who had a prior SARS-CoV-2 infection.

This chain joins TRBV30 and TRBJ2-7, with D possibly matching TRBD2 (6 bases). In germline, CDR1 is GTSNPN, CDR2 SVGIG (reference sequence). The germline V and J ends were trimmed by 8 bases and 5 bases, with 10 bases remaining between them. This CDR3 is built from 10 residues. In DNA form, the CDR3 reads TGTGCCGGGGGGTACGACGAGCAGTACTTC. Its translation: CAGGYDEQYF.

The J gene is TRBJ1-6, the V gene TRBV28; 9 nucleotides match TRBD1. Germline assignment: CDR1 MDHEN and CDR2 SYDVKM. This CDR3 contains 15 residues. V lost 6 bases and J lost 8; bases outside the gene matches: 8. Here the CDR3 reads CASSRGQGWDSPLHF. In DNA, the CDR3 is TGTGCCAGCAGCCGAGGACAGGGGTGGGATTCACCCCTCCACTTT.

The V gene is TRBV19, the J gene TRBJ1-2; D gene unclear. The CDR3 contains 13 residues. Between the trimmed V and J ends, which lost 4 bases and 7 bases, there was a span of 13 bases. Germline V gene lookup returns CDR1 LNHDA and CDR2 SQIVND (reference sequence). CDR3 sequence reads: CASSRLVGIGYTF. The CDR3 DNA reads as TGTGCCAGTAGTAGGCTCGTAGGAATTGGCTACACCTTC.

The genes are TRBV2 and TRBJ1-5, with D unresolved. The CDR3 consists of 14 residues. V dropped 1 base and J dropped 5 bases, with 9 bases sitting between them. Germline V CDR1 and CDR2: SNHLY, FYNNEI. CDR3 protein: CASSEGIIYQPQHF. The CDR3 nucleotides read TGTGCCAGCAGTGAAGGGATTATATATCAGCCCCAGCATTTT.

The chain links TRBV6-1 to TRBJ2-7; D ambiguous. V dropped 1 base and J dropped 7 bases, with 14 bases sitting between them. Germline CDR1 and CDR2: MNHNS and SASEGT. The CDR3 runs to 14 residues. In DNA, the CDR3 is TGTGCCAGCAGTGAAGGGATCACAGTAAGGGAGCAGTACTTC. It translates to CASSEGITVREQYF.

V and J are TRBV18 and TRBJ1-5, with D tentatively TRBD1 (5 bases). The CDR3 has 14 residues. Trimming removed 6 bases from V and 3 bases from J, with 12 bases in between. Germline V gene sequence: CDR1 KGHSH, CDR2 LQKENI. CDR3 protein: CASSLQGLNQPQHF. Here the CDR3 DNA reads TGTGCCAGCTCCCTTCAGGGCCTCAATCAGCCCCAGCATTTT.

The V gene is TRBV7-9, the J gene TRBJ1-3; D is perhaps TRBD1 (6 bases). The germline V and J ends were trimmed by 3 bases and 0 bases, with 9 bases remaining between them. The CDR3 has 15 amino acids. CDR1 is SEHNR and CDR2 is FQNEAQ in the germline V gene (reference sequence). CDR3 amino acids: CASSFAGASGNTIYF. DNA of the CDR3: TGTGCCAGCAGCTTCGCAGGGGCCTCTGGAAACACCATATATTTT.

The rearrangement links TRBV30 to TRBJ1-6, with D hard to call. This CDR3 is built from 13 residues. V shed 2 bases and J shed 4 bases, with 6 bases lying between them. Germline CDR1 reads GTSNPN; CDR2 reads SVGIG (reference sequence). CDR3 DNA: TGTGCCTGGAGTTTAGGTTATAATTCACCCCTCCACTTT. Residues: CAWSLGYNSPLHF.

This chain connects TRBV6-5 to TRBJ2-3; no definite D call. Germline CDR1 and CDR2: MNHEY and SVGAGI. Trimming cost V 6 bases and J 0 bases, with 13 bases left between them. CDR3 size: 15 residues. CDR3 nucleotides: TGTGCCAGCAGCCGTACGCTTGGGAGCACAGATACGCAGTATTTT. As protein: CASSRTLGSTDTQYF.

The gene calls are TRBV7-2 and TRBJ1-3; 7 positions agree with TRBD1. The CDR3 consists of 18 residues. V lost 1 base, J lost 4 bases, and 13 bases stayed unmatched. CDR1 SGHTA and CDR2 FQGNSA come from the germline V gene. DNA for the CDR3: TGTGCCAGCAGCTTAGTGGGCGGGCAAGGGGGCGAGGGAAACACCATATATTTT. Translated: CASSLVGGQGGEGNTIYF.

V usage is TRBV5-1 and J usage is TRBJ2-5; TRBD1 agrees at 7 bases. CDR1 SGHRS and CDR2 YFSETQ come from the germline V gene. V gave up 4 bases and J gave up 2 bases; unmatched junction bases: 8. This CDR3 comprises 15 residues. The CDR3 sequence: CASSIGTDRQETQYF. The CDR3 DNA reads TGCGCCAGCAGCATAGGGACAGACCGACAAGAGACCCAGTACTTC.

The V call is TRBV28, the J call TRBJ2-7; D unclear. Deletions cut 4 bases from V and 4 bases from J, with 8 bases between. In germline, CDR1 is MDHEN, CDR2 SYDVKM. This CDR3 region has 12 residues. The CDR3 spells CASSSVSYEQYF. CDR3 DNA: TGTGCCAGCAGTTCGGTGTCGTACGAGCAGTACTTC.

The rearrangement joins TRBV28 to TRBJ2-7; 8 bases are a match to TRBD2. Trimming took 7 bases from V and 4 from J; bases not matched to a gene: 9. Germline CDR1 reads MDHEN; CDR2 reads SYDVKM. CDR3 length: 14 amino acids. CDR3 sequence: CASIKGLGEYEQYF. The CDR3, as DNA: TGTGCCAGCATCAAGGGACTAGGGGAGTACGAGCAGTACTTC. Together with reference TRBV28 and TRBJ2-7, the CDR3 gives the full variable domain: DVKVTQSSRYLVKRTGEKVFLECVQDMDHENMFWYRQDPGLGLRLIYFSYDVKMKEKGDIPEGYSVSREKKERFSLILESASTNQTSMYLCASIKGLGEYEQYFGPGTRLTVT.

The chain joins TRBV15 to TRBJ2-3, with TRBD1 matching 9 bases. CDR3 length: 20 residues. V was pared by 0 bases and J by 0 bases, with 13 bases of the junction left unmatched. The germline gives CDR1 LNHNV, CDR2 YYDKDF (reference sequence). CDR3 protein: CATSRDHRSNGTGSTDTQYF. CDR3 nucleotide sequence: TGTGCCACCAGCAGAGATCACCGTTCGAACGGGACAGGGAGCACAGATACGCAGTATTTT.

The chain combines TRBV6-5 with TRBJ2-7, with 9 bases aligning to TRBD1. Germline values: CDR1 MNHEY, CDR2 SVGAGI. CDR3 length equals 13 residues. The trim removed 6 bases at V and 6 bases at J, leaving 6 bases unmatched. CDR3 DNA sequence: TGTGCCAGCAGGGACAGGGGAAGCGCCGAGCAGTACTTC. Encoded protein: CASRDRGSAEQYF.

This clone was counted only a few times. The V and J genes are TRBV30 and TRBJ1-2, with D hard to call. Germline V lookup: CDR1 GTSNPN, CDR2 SVGIG (reference sequence). The CDR3 has 12 residues. V was trimmed by 2 bases and J by 4 bases, leaving 8 bases between them. The CDR3 DNA sequence: TGTGCCTGGAGTCGTCAGGTCTATGGCTACACCTTC. Translation gives CAWSRQVYGYTF. The full variable domain, completed using reference TRBV30 and TRBJ1-2, is SQTIHQWPATLVQPVGSPLSLECTVEGTSNPNLYWYRQAAGRGLQLLFYSVGIGQISSEVPQNLSASRPQDRQFILSSKKLLLSDSGFYLCAWSRQVYGYTFGSGTRLTVV.

The chain links TRBV6-5 to TRBJ2-3; 7 nucleotides align to TRBD2. CDR1 and CDR2 from the germline V gene are MNHEY and SVGAGI. J gave up 6 bases and V 2 bases, and 5 bases lay outside the gene matches. This CDR3 region has 14 residues. The CDR3 nucleotides are TGTGCCAGCAGTTACAGGCTAGCGGTCGATACGCAGTATTTT. This translates into CASSYRLAVDTQYF.

The V and J genes are TRBV5-4 and TRBJ1-4; D perhaps matches TRBD1 (6 bases). V was cut by 4 bases and J by 5 bases, with 18 bases left in between. The CDR3 sequence is 16 residues long. Germline CDR1 reads SGHNT; CDR2 reads YYREEE (reference sequence). Here the CDR3 reads CASSRVEGGGNEKLFF. CDR3 nucleotides: TGTGCCAGCAGCCGAGTTGAAGGGGGGGGAAATGAAAAACTGTTTTTT. The complete variable domain, with remaining parts taken from reference TRBV5-4 and TRBJ1-4, reads ETGVTQSPTHLIKTRGQQVTLRCSSQSGHNTVSWYQQALGQGPQFIFQYYREEENGRGNFPPRFSGLQFPNYSSELNVNALELDDSALYLCASSRVEGGGNEKLFFGSGTQLSVL.

There are a few counts of this clone. This chain joins TRBV2 and TRBJ1-1; D remains unclear. Looked up from germline, CDR1 is SNHLY and CDR2 is FYNNEI. The germline V and J ends were trimmed by 5 bases and 5 bases, with 12 bases remaining between them. The CDR3 is 13 residues long. The CDR3 is CASSQTVDTEAFF. The CDR3 region has the DNA TGTGCCAGCAGTCAAACAGTGGATACTGAAGCTTTCTTT.

This chain links TRBV18 with TRBJ1-2; the D gene is possibly TRBD1 (6 bases). Trimming left V 6 bases short and J 1 base short, with 9 bases between. Per the germline V gene, CDR1 is KGHSH and CDR2 is LQKENI. The CDR3 is made up of 13 amino acids. CDR3 nucleotide sequence: TGTGCCAGCTCGAGGGGGTTTAACTATGGCTACACCTTC. This sequence encodes CASSRGFNYGYTF.

This chain connects TRBV5-1 to TRBJ2-1; 11 nucleotides line up with TRBD2. The V gene's germline CDR1 is SGHRS and CDR2 YFSETQ. This CDR3 comprises 16 residues. The V and J ends lost 3 bases and 3 bases, in that order; junction bases with no gene match: 5. CDR3: CASSWGGTSGYNEQFF. The DNA of the CDR3 is TGCGCCAGCAGCTGGGGGGGGACTAGCGGCTACAATGAGCAGTTCTTC.

The rearrangement uses TRBV4-3 and TRBJ1-1; D is ambiguous. V was clipped by 0 bases and J by 2 bases, with 16 bases between them. The germline V gene has CDR1 LGHNA and CDR2 YSLEER. The CDR3 has 17 residues. CDR3 sequence reads: CASSQDLGGFLNTEAFF. CDR3 sequence (DNA): TGCGCCAGCAGCCAAGATCTCGGTGGATTTTTAAACACTGAAGCTTTCTTT.

This clone has only a few counts. The genes are TRBV7-9 and TRBJ2-1; D perhaps matches TRBD2 (5 bases). Trimming removed 1 base from V and 6 bases from J, with 10 bases in between. This CDR3 contains 14 residues. The V gene's germline CDR1 is SEHNR and CDR2 FQNEAQ (reference sequence). The CDR3 DNA reads TGTGCCAGCAGCTTAGACAGTGGAGGCAATGAGCAGTTCTTC. It yields the protein CASSLDSGGNEQFF. Supplemented by reference TRBV7-9 and TRBJ2-1, the full variable domain reads DTGVSQNPRHKITKRGQNVTFRCDPISEHNRLYWYRQTLGQGPEFLTYFQNEAQLEKSRLLSDRFSAERPKGSFSTLEIQRTEQGDSAMYLCASSLDSGGNEQFFGPGTRLTVL.

The chain carries TRBV19 and TRBJ2-7; 11 bases map to TRBD2. This CDR3 contains 16 residues. Losses at the gene ends were 5 bases for V and 2 bases for J; bases not matched to a gene: 8. Germline CDR1 LNHDA, CDR2 SQIVND (reference sequence). The chain's CDR3 is CASSPRGLAVPYEQYF. CDR3 sequence (DNA): TGTGCCAGTAGTCCCAGGGGACTAGCGGTTCCCTACGAGCAGTACTTC.

J is TRBJ1-1 and V is TRBV19; perhaps TRBD1 as D (5 bases). Trimming removed 8 bases from V and 6 bases from J, with 16 bases in between. The CDR3 is 13 amino acids. Germline assignment: CDR1 LNHDA and CDR2 SQIVND (reference sequence). CDR3 protein: CASSQGVSAEAFF. The CDR3 region has the DNA TGTGCCAGTTCTCAGGGAGTTAGCGCTGAAGCTTTCTTT.

This clone has only a few counts. The chain carries TRBV5-1 and TRBJ2-3, with D unresolved. The germline V gene has CDR1 SGHRS and CDR2 YFSETQ. This CDR3 comprises 12 residues. V gave up 5 bases and J gave up 5 bases, with 9 bases separating them. In nucleotides, the CDR3 is TGCGCCAGCAGGCCGAACCGAGATACGCAGTATTTT. Its protein is CASRPNRDTQYF.

This rearrangement joins TRBV6-1 to TRBJ2-5; D possibly corresponds to TRBD2 (6 bases). The ends were cut back, 1 base at V and 4 bases at J, with 13 bases in the middle. Germline V gene data show CDR1 as MNHNS and CDR2 as SASEGT. The CDR3 length is 15 residues. The CDR3 DNA reads as TGTGCCAGCAGTGAAGGCGGGACTTTGGTAGAGACCCAGTACTTC. The encoded protein is CASSEGGTLVETQYF.

This clone was seen only once. V is TRBV6-2 or TRBV6-3 and J is TRBJ2-3; no firm D call. The CDR3 totals 14 residues. Trimming took off 5 bases at V and 2 bases at J, with 11 bases between the two ends. Germline CDR1 is MNHEY and CDR2 is SVGEGT. This CDR3 is CASSLTAFTDTQYF. DNA of the CDR3: TGTGCCAGCAGTCTAACAGCGTTCACAGATACGCAGTATTTT.

V and J are TRBV4-1 and TRBJ2-3, with unresolved D. This CDR3 spans 12 amino acids. The germline CDR1 and CDR2 sequences are MGHRA and YSYEKL. V was clipped by 3 bases and J by 6 bases, with 7 bases between them. This CDR3 is CASSHILDTQYF. The CDR3 DNA reads TGCGCCAGCAGCCACATACTGGATACGCAGTATTTT.

The chain recombines TRBV24-1 with TRBJ1-5; 8 bases line up with TRBD1. CDR3 length: 14 amino acids. Per the germline V gene, CDR1 is KGHDR and CDR2 is SFDVKD. V gave up 7 bases and J gave up 7 bases; unmatched junction bases: 8. CDR3 sequence: CATSDGQGEQPQHF. The CDR3 nucleotides read TGTGCCACCAGCGATGGACAGGGCGAGCAGCCCCAGCATTTT.

The CDR3 loop is CSASNGGRGDTEAFF. CDR3 bases: TGCAGTGCTAGTAATGGGGGGAGAGGAGACACTGAAGCTTTCTTT. V and J are TRBV20-1 and TRBJ1-1, with TRBD1 as a possible D gene (5 bases). Germline V gene data show CDR1 as DFQATT and CDR2 as SNEGSKA (reference sequence). Trimming stripped 3 bases from V and 3 bases from J, with 17 bases between. The CDR3 contains 15 residues.

This clone occurred once. The J gene is TRBJ2-7, the V gene TRBV5-1; maybe TRBD1 (5 bases). The length of the CDR3 is 16 residues. Germline CDR1 and CDR2: SGHRS and YFSETQ. Trimming took 1 base from V and 3 from J, leaving 17 bases between them. The DNA of the CDR3 is TGCGCCAGCAGCTTGTATGGGGCAGGGCAAAGCTACGAGCAGTACTTC. Amino acids: CASSLYGAGQSYEQYF.